The T cell receptor (beta chain) under discussion was sequenced for a study of blood T cell repertoires in COVID-19. As originally analysed: Amplification of reference gene primers was used by the study to estimate nucleated cell counts. Assay: immunoSEQ multiplex PCR; the TCRdb copy retains only in-frame clones and omits some. V and J calls and clone size follow that table, whereas D and trimming were derived from the DNA. Seen here are hundreds of thousands of clones, roughly 84% observed once, and the top ten hold about a sixth. V trimming: 6 bases; J trimming: 8 bases; junction bases outside the gene matches: 13. The CDR3 sequence is 15 residues long. The germline V gene encodes CDR1 SNHLY and CDR2 FYNNEI.

Sequencing used peripheral blood. This clonotype originated in an elderly woman with active or convalescent COVID-19. The V gene is TRBV2, the J gene TRBJ1-2, with TRBD1 matching 9 bases. DNA for the CDR3: TGTGCCAGCAGGAGGGCGGGACAGGGAAAGGGGGGCTACACCTTC. Translation gives CASRRAGQGKGGYTF. Together with reference TRBV2 and TRBJ1-2, the CDR3 gives the full variable domain: EPEVTQTPSHQVTQMGQEVILRCVPISNHLYFYWYRQILGQKVEFLVSFYNNEISEKSEIFDDQFSVERPDGSNFTLKIRSTKLEDSAMYFCASRRAGQGKGGYTFGSGTRLTVV.